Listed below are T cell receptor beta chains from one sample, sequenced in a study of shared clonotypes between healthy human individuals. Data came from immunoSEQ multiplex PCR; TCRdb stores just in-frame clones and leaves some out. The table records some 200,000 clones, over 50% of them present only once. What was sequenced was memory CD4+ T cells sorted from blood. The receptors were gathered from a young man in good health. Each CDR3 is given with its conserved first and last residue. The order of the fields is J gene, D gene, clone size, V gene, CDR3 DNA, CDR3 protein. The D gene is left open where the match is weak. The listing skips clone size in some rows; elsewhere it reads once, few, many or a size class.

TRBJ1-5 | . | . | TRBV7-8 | TGTGCCAGCAGCCCCGGGACACTATCCAATCAGCCCCAGCATTTT | CASSPGTLSNQPQHF
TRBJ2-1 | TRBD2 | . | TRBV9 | TGTGCCAGCAGCGTGAGCGGGAACCCCTCCTACAATGAGCAGTTCTTC | CASSVSGNPSYNEQFF
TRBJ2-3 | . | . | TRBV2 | TGTGCCAGCGACGGGCCCGGGGGGACAGGGACTAGAGTGACAGATACGCAGTATTTT | CASDGPGGTGTRVTDTQYF
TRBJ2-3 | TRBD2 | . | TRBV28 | TGTGCCAGCAGTGAAAGCGGGGGAAGGGGACTAGCGGGAGCAGATACGCAGTATTTT | CASSESGGRGLAGADTQYF
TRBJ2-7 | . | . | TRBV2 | TGTGCCAGCAGTGAGGGGGGGCAGTACTTC | CASSEGGQYF
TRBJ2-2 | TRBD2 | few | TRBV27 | TGTGCCAGCGCGATGACTAGCGGGAGTGCCGGGGAGCTGTTTTTT | CASAMTSGSAGELFF
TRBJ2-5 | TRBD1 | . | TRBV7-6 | TGTGCCAGCAGCTCCGGGACAGAGGTTTGGGAGACCCAGTACTTC | CASSSGTEVWETQYF
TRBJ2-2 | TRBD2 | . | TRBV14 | TGTGCCAGCAGCCTACTAGCGGGAGGCCCCGGGGAGCTGTTTTTT | CASSLLAGGPGELFF
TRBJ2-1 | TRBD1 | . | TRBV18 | TGTGCCAGCTCACCGCCCGGACAGGGGGGCCGTATCAATGAGCAGTTCTTC | CASSPPGQGGRINEQFF
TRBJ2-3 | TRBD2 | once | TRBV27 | TGTGCCAGCAGTTTACTGGGACTAGCGGGAGAGGGAGATACGCAGTATTTT | CASSLLGLAGEGDTQYF
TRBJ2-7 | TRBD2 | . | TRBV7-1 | TGTGCCAGCAGTTCGCCGTTAGGGGGACTAGCGTTCGAGCAGTACTTC | CASSSPLGGLAFEQYF
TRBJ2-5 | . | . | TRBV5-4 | TGTGCCAGCAGCTGGGGACAAGAGACCCAGTACTTC | CASSWGQETQYF
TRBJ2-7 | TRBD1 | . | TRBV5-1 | TGCGCCAGCAGCATTGGACAGGGAATCGCCTACGAGCAGTACTTC | CASSIGQGIAYEQYF
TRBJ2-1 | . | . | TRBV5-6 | TGTGCCAGCAGCTTGGGGGCGAATACCTACAATGAGCAGTTCTTC | CASSLGANTYNEQFF
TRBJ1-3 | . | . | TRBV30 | TGTGCCTGGAGTTATCTGGACACCATATATTTT | CAWSYLDTIYF
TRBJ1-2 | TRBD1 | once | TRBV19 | TGTGCCAGTAGTAGGTACAGGGGGCGCGATGTTGCGGACTATGGCTACACCTTC | CASSRYRGRDVADYGYTF
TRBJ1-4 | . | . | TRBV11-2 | TGTGCCAGCAGCTTAGTCGGGGCAGGGCTTAATGAAAAACTGTTTTTT | CASSLVGAGLNEKLFF
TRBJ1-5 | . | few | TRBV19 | TGTGCCAGTAGTATTGTTTCTCGGGCCAGTCAGCCCCAGCATTTT | CASSIVSRASQPQHF
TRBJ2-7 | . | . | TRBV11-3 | TGTGCCACGGCAGACAGCCCAGGCCTTTACGAGCAGTACTTC | CATADSPGLYEQYF
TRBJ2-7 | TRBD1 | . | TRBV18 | TGTGCCAGCTCACTCGGACAGGGGGTGGGCGAGCAGTACTTC | CASSLGQGVGEQYF
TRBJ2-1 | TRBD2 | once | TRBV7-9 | TGTGCCAGCGATCGGGGACTAGCGGGAGTAGCAAATGAGCAGTTCTTC | CASDRGLAGVANEQFF
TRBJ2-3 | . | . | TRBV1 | TGCACCAGCAGCCTACACCGGACTAGCGGGGAAGATACGCAGTATTTT | CTSSLHRTSGEDTQYF
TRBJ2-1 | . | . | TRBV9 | TGTGCCAGCAGCGTAGGCGGGGACTCCTACAATGAGCAGTTCTTC | CASSVGGDSYNEQFF
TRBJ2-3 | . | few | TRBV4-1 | TGCGCCAGCAGCCAAGTCTTTGGCGGTACAGATACGCAGTATTTT | CASSQVFGGTDTQYF
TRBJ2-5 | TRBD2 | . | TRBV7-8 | TGTGCCAGCAGCTCTAGCGGGAGGGCCAGTGAGACCCAGTACTTC | CASSSSGRASETQYF
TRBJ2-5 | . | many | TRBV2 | TGTGCCAGCAGGACTACGGGCGAGACCCAGTACTTC | CASRTTGETQYF
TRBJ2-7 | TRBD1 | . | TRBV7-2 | TGTGCCAGCAGCCGGACAGGGGTCGGCTCCTACGAGCAGTACTTC | CASSRTGVGSYEQYF